A selection of T cell receptor beta chains follows, all from one sample in a study of blood T cell repertoires in COVID-19. Using immunoSEQ multiplex PCR, the repertoire was profiled, and TCRdb retains in-frame clones only, with some absent. The sample consists of some 55,000 clones, roughly 87% of them appearing once. Sequenced sample: peripheral blood. The receptors here all came from a woman aged 55-69 years with acute or convalescent COVID-19. Both conserved end residues are part of each CDR3. D genes are given only for firm matches. Some rows have no size entry. The others give once, few or many, or a class for an expanded clone.

>-|-|TRBV25-1|TRBJ2-1
TGTGCCAGCGGGGGGTGGGAGCGATCCTACAATGAGCAGTTCTTC
CASGGWERSYNEQFF
>-|TRBD1|TRBV18|TRBJ1-2
TGTGCCAGCTCACCACCCGACAGGGTCTATGGCTACACCTTC
CASSPPDRVYGYTF
>-|TRBD2|TRBV7-7|TRBJ2-5
TGTGCCAGCAGCAGCGGGACTAGCGGGAGAGAGACCCAGTACTTC
CASSSGTSGRETQYF
>few|-|TRBV2|TRBJ2-1
TGTGCCAGCAGTGAAGCGCGAAGGGGCAGTGAGCAGTTCTTC
CASSEARRGSEQFF
>-|-|TRBV6-5|TRBJ2-7
TGTGCCAGCCGACCTAGGACATTTTCCTACGAGCAGTACTTC
CASRPRTFSYEQYF
>once|-|TRBV5-1|TRBJ2-2
TGCGCCAGCAGCCTCCTCGGGGATTCCGGGGAGCTGTTTTTT
CASSLLGDSGELFF
>-|TRBD1|TRBV7-9|TRBJ1-3
TGTGCCAGCAGCTTTAGGACAGGGTCCCCCTCGGGGGGAAACACCATATATTTT
CASSFRTGSPSGGNTIYF
>-|-|TRBV19|TRBJ2-3
TGTGCCAGTAAGCCAGACCGGGGAACAGATACGCAGTATTTT
CASKPDRGTDTQYF
>-|-|TRBV3-1/TRBV3-2|TRBJ2-1
TGTGCCAGCAGCCCTTATCTAGATCATTACTCCTACAATGAGCAGTTCTTC
CASSPYLDHYSYNEQFF
>-|TRBD2|TRBV7-9|TRBJ2-7
TGTGCCAGCAGCTCGACTAGCCGGTACGAGCAGTACTTC
CASSSTSRYEQYF
>-|-|TRBV10-3|TRBJ2-5
TGTGCCATCAGTGAGTCGAACCAGCTAGGCCCCCAGTACTTC
CAISESNQLGPQYF
>-|-|TRBV27|TRBJ2-7
TGTGCCAGCAGTTTATCGCGGAGATTAGACGAGCAGTACTTC
CASSLSRRLDEQYF
>-|-|TRBV18|TRBJ1-4
TGTGCCAGCTCACCGGGTGGGCAGTCGAATGAAAAACTGTTTTTT
CASSPGGQSNEKLFF
>-|TRBD2|TRBV24-1|TRBJ2-1
TGTGCCACCAGTGACTCGGGACTAGCGGAAAGTAATGAGCAGTTCTTC
CATSDSGLAESNEQFF
>-|TRBD2|TRBV7-6|TRBJ2-7
TGTGCCAGCAGAGCGGGGGCGTCCTCCTACGAGCAGTACTTC
CASRAGASSYEQYF
>-|TRBD1|TRBV19|TRBJ1-5
TGTGCCAGTGAATCAGGGGGGCATCAGCCCCAGCATTTT
CASESGGHQPQHF
>-|-|TRBV9|TRBJ1-1
TGTGCCAGCAGCGCCACACCCCAGGGGATCACTGAAGCTTTCTTT
CASSATPQGITEAFF
>once|-|TRBV5-1|TRBJ2-5
TGCGCCAGCACCCCGACCCCGGAGGAGACCCAGTACTTC
CASTPTPEETQYF
>-|TRBD1|TRBV6-5|TRBJ1-1
TGTGCCAGCAGGAAGACAGGGGGGGGGACTGAAGCTTTCTTT
CASRKTGGGTEAFF
>-|-|TRBV5-1|TRBJ1-2
TGCGCCAGCAGCCCCGGGTCGTACCTTAACTATGGCTACACCTTC
CASSPGSYLNYGYTF
>-|TRBD1|TRBV7-9|TRBJ1-2
TGTGCCAGCAGCTTGCCGGGACAGTTCTATGGCTACACCTTC
CASSLPGQFYGYTF
>-|-|TRBV18|TRBJ1-2
TGTGCCAGCGCAGATATTACCGGAGGGCGCGTCGGCTACACCTTC
CASADITGGRVGYTF
>-|TRBD2|TRBV30|TRBJ2-1
TGTGCCTGCAGGGAGGGGAGGAACAATGAGCAGTTCTTC
CACREGRNNEQFF
>-|-|TRBV10-2|TRBJ1-5
TGCGCCAGCAGTGGGGGGGTAGGCCAGCCCCAGCATTTT
CASSGGVGQPQHF
>-|TRBD1|TRBV7-2|TRBJ2-5
TGTGCCAGCAGCTTGGGGACAGACCAAGAGACCCAGTACTTC
CASSLGTDQETQYF
>-|-|TRBV6-1|TRBJ2-1
TGTGCCAGCAGTGAATACGTAGGGGGCTCCTACAATGAGCAGTTCTTC
CASSEYVGGSYNEQFF
>-|-|TRBV9|TRBJ1-1
TGTGCCAGCAGCTCTTACGCGGGCACTGAAGCTTTCTTT
CASSSYAGTEAFF
>-|TRBD2|TRBV11-2|TRBJ2-5
TGTGCCAGCAGCTTCCCCCGACCGGCGCTAGCGGGAGGGGAGACCCAGTACTTC
CASSFPRPALAGGETQYF
>-|TRBD1|TRBV2|TRBJ1-6
TGTGCCAGCAGTGGACAGGGGCGTACATCACCCCTCCACTTT
CASSGQGRTSPLHF
>-|TRBD2|TRBV29-1|TRBJ2-3
TGCAGCGGGAGGGCTAGCGGGACAGATACGCAGTATTTT
CSGRASGTDTQYF
>-|TRBD1|TRBV7-3|TRBJ2-1
TGTGCCAGCAGCCGGACAGGACCCCCCCTATACAATGAGCAGTTCTTC
CASSRTGPPLYNEQFF
>-|TRBD2|TRBV7-6|TRBJ2-7
TGTGCCAGCAGCCCCGGGGGGACGGTAACCTACGAGCAGTACTTC
CASSPGGTVTYEQYF
>few|TRBD2|TRBV6-1|TRBJ2-7
TGTGCCAGCAGTGCCGGTAGCGGGAGGGCTCAAGGGGGGGAGCAGTACTTC
CASSAGSGRAQGGEQYF
>-|TRBD1|TRBV5-4|TRBJ2-7
TGTGCCAGCAACCACAGGGGAAAGTACTTC
CASNHRGKYF
>-|TRBD2|TRBV2|TRBJ2-5
TGTGCCAGGGGACTAGCGGGGGCCCTAGAAGAGACCCAGTACTTC
CARGLAGALEETQYF
>-|TRBD1|TRBV12-5|TRBJ2-6
TGTGCTAGTGGTTTTTGGCAGGGGGCGTATGGGGCCAACGTCCTGACTTTC
CASGFWQGAYGANVLTF
>-|TRBD1|TRBV5-1|TRBJ1-2
TGCGCCAGCAGCTCAGGGGGCGAAGACTATGGCTACACCTTC
CASSSGGEDYGYTF
>-|-|TRBV29-1|TRBJ2-6
TGCAGCGTTGTCCAGGGTTCCTCTGGGGCCAACGTCCTGACTTTC
CSVVQGSSGANVLTF
>-|TRBD1|TRBV19|TRBJ1-5
TGTGCCAGTAGTACAACAGGGGGCCGGGGTCAGCCCCAGCATTTT
CASSTTGGRGQPQHF
>-|-|TRBV5-6|TRBJ2-1
TGTGCCAGCAGCTTGTCCTATGAGCAGTTCTTC
CASSLSYEQFF
>-|-|TRBV5-1|TRBJ1-2
TGCGCCAGCAGCGAGGGACCCGGGGGGGGCTACACCTTC
CASSEGPGGGYTF
>-|-|TRBV3-1/TRBV3-2|TRBJ2-1
TGTGCCAGCAGCTATACAGGAAATAATGAGCAGTTCTTC
CASSYTGNNEQFF
>-|-|TRBV30|TRBJ1-5
TGTGCCTGGAGTGTAATGGGGCAGAGCGGCAATCAGCCCCAGCATTTT
CAWSVMGQSGNQPQHF
>-|-|TRBV29-1|TRBJ1-1
TGCAGCGCGGTAGAAAACACTGAAGCTTTCTTT
CSAVENTEAFF
>-|TRBD1|TRBV5-1|TRBJ1-2
TGCGCCAGCAGAAAGACCGGGACAGGGACAGGGACATTTGGCTACACCTTC
CASRKTGTGTGTFGYTF
>-|TRBD1|TRBV20-1|TRBJ1-5
TGCAGTGCCAGTAACAAGGGGGCCGGTCAGCCCCAGCATTTT
CSASNKGAGQPQHF
>-|TRBD1|TRBV9|TRBJ1-1
TGTGCCAGCAGCGCGACAGGGGGGAACACTGAAGCTTTCTTT
CASSATGGNTEAFF
>-|TRBD1|TRBV29-1|TRBJ1-1
TGCAGCGTTGGACAGGGTTTGAACACTGAAGCTTTCTTT
CSVGQGLNTEAFF
>-|-|TRBV28|TRBJ1-3
TGTGCCAGCAGTTTATGGGCCGTTAACTCTGGAAACACCATATATTTT
CASSLWAVNSGNTIYF
>-|-|TRBV30|TRBJ1-6
TGTGCCTGGAGTAGCGCGCAAGATTCACCCCTCCACTTT
CAWSSAQDSPLHF
>-|-|TRBV7-8|TRBJ1-6
TGTGCCAGCAGCTTAGCGAGAGCCACCCGCTCACCCCTCCACTTT
CASSLARATRSPLHF
>-|TRBD2|TRBV5-1|TRBJ2-1
TGCGCCAGCAGCTTGTTTCTAGCGGGAGGGATGAATGAGCAGTTCTTC
CASSLFLAGGMNEQFF
>-|TRBD2|TRBV5-1|TRBJ2-1
TGCGCCAGCAGCTTGGGGGGACTAGCGGGAGATAATGAGCAGTTCTTC
CASSLGGLAGDNEQFF
>-|-|TRBV18|TRBJ1-2
TGTGCCAGCTCACCACCGGGCAGAGGGAACTATGGCTACACCTTC
CASSPPGRGNYGYTF
>few|-|TRBV5-4|TRBJ1-1
TGTGCCAGCAGCTTGGAAGGGGATTTCACTGAAGCTTTCTTT
CASSLEGDFTEAFF
>-|TRBD1|TRBV15|TRBJ1-5
TGTGCCACCAGCAGAGCTCGACAGGGGGCCAATCAGCCCCAGCATTTT
CATSRARQGANQPQHF